This is a list of T cell receptor beta chains from one sample in a study of T cells in localized non-small cell lung cancer. The protocol was immunoSEQ multiplex PCR, while the TCRdb copy is restricted to in-frame clones and leaves out a portion. Of approximately 54,000 clones in the sample, around 81% were seen once. The sample consisted of peripheral blood, taken before any cancer treatment. The source of these receptors is a female donor over 55 with stage II squamous cell lung carcinoma. The conserved cysteine and the conserved F or W are not part of the CDR3 here.

J	V	CDR3
TRBJ1-1	TRBV5-1	ASSFNGGGDEAF
TRBJ2-7	TRBV28	ASSTQGSTYEQY
TRBJ2-1	TRBV4-2	ASSHPVMDEQF
TRBJ2-2	TRBV4-3	ASSPGARTGELF
TRBJ1-4	TRBV12-5	ASGLSAGTATNEKLF
TRBJ2-1	TRBV7-8	ASSPPRDDEQF
TRBJ1-1	TRBV21-1	ASSKEGQQNTEAF
TRBJ1-1	TRBV5-1	ASSWTPGVGNTEAF
TRBJ1-1	TRBV7-9	ASSLGREAF
TRBJ2-1	TRBV7-9	ASSLPAGSYNEQF
TRBJ1-1	TRBV2	ASSVAKSQGEAF
TRBJ2-2	TRBV11-1	ASNGDSQNSGELF
TRBJ1-1	TRBV7-2	ASSLGRPEAF
TRBJ1-5	TRBV18	ASSPQGSGQPQH
TRBJ2-3	TRBV10-3	AISRPWTSGGPNDTQY
TRBJ2-5	TRBV7-9	ASSLDQGATPQY
TRBJ2-7	TRBV6-6	ATRLANEQY
TRBJ2-2	TRBV5-1	ASTIRPGLNTGELF
TRBJ1-1	TRBV10-3	AIRGPSNTEAF
TRBJ1-1	TRBV6-5	ASRKTGPATEAF
TRBJ2-5	TRBV4-3	ASSQEQLQETQY
TRBJ2-7	TRBV5-1	ASRASYEQY
TRBJ1-5	TRBV19	ASSRGQNSNQPQH
TRBJ2-4	TRBV13	ASSGTQGFKNIQY
TRBJ2-3	TRBV9	ASSVAPSTDTQY
TRBJ2-2	TRBV5-1	ASSLAQGDTGELF
TRBJ1-2	TRBV5-4	ASSLTGYGYT
TRBJ2-7	TRBV2	ASRLSYEQY
TRBJ2-7	TRBV4-1	ASSTTGTGGLEQY
TRBJ2-1	TRBV19	ASSVTQSSYNEQF
TRBJ2-7	TRBV7-8	ASSLLAGDPYEQY